Presented here are 17 T cell receptor beta chains from one specimen sequenced in a study of human T cells and chemical hapten exposure (dated by TCRdb to 2020 to 2023). The library was made by RACE. The instrument given in TCRdb is NextSeq 500. In-frame beta chains were kept once TCRdb had trimmed the public reads at Q25 with fastp and called clones with MiXCR. Merged by CDR3 protein, the rows form single entries marked with the most common genes and DNA. Recorded for this sample are approximately 110,000 distinct CDR3 sequences; approximately 9.9% of them occurred a single time. Of the sample, approximately 4% is held by the ten largest clones. What the time point label conveys for this sample: patch test 1, 2 weeks after DPC sensitization. The sample's treatment or condition label, decoded: therapeutic diphenylcyclopropenone sensitization with weekly scalp DPC. The material was whole blood, obtained in connection with sensitization to the hapten diphenylcyclopropenone (DPC). The receptors derive from a middle-aged woman with alopecia areata. Some clones in this sample may be carry-over from other donors' samples.

This clonotype came up many times. This chain joins TRBV3-1 and TRBJ2-7; perhaps TRBD1 as D (6 bases). The germline V and J ends were trimmed by 0 bases and 6 bases, with 12 bases remaining between them. The CDR3 loop spans 14 amino acids. Germline CDR1 is LGHDT and CDR2 is YNNKEL (reference sequence). The chain's CDR3 is CASSQEQGRTEQYF. CDR3 coding DNA: TGTGCCAGCAGCCAAGAACAGGGACGGACCGAGCAGTACTTC.

For the CDR3, the DNA is TGTGCCAGCAGCTCCTCTATCGGTCCCAAAAACATTCAGTACTTC. The encoded protein is CASSSSIGPKNIQYF. The chain combines TRBV7-9 with TRBJ2-4; D not certain. V dropped 4 bases and J dropped 2 bases, with 12 bases sitting between them. The germline V gene encodes CDR1 SEHNR and CDR2 FQNEAQ (reference sequence). This CDR3 is built from 15 residues.

In its sample, this clonotype was seen a few times. This chain joins TRBV3-1 and TRBJ2-3; TRBD1 matches at 7 bases. The CDR3 has 14 residues. Per germline, CDR1 LGHDT and CDR2 YNNKEL (reference sequence). Germline trimming cut 5 bases from V and 1 base from J; bases unmatched to any gene: 3. CDR3 nucleotides: TGTGCCAGCAGCTATGACAGGGGCACAGATACGCAGTATTTT. It yields the protein CASSYDRGTDTQYF.

This clonotype has a count of ten or more. The chain joins TRBV28 to TRBJ1-5; 7 bases are a match to TRBD1. CDR3 length: 16 amino acids. The germline V gene has CDR1 MDHEN and CDR2 SYDVKM. Trimming took 5 bases from V and 2 from J; bases not matched to a gene: 9. CDR3 nucleotide sequence: TGTGCCAGCAGTGTAATCGACAGGGTGGGCAATCAGCCCCAGCATTTT. Its protein is CASSVIDRVGNQPQHF.

This clonotype occurred many times. V and J are TRBV7-9 and TRBJ2-7; perhaps TRBD1 as D (6 bases). From germline, CDR1 is SEHNR and CDR2 FQNEAQ (reference sequence). V was pared by 4 bases and J by 2 bases, with 18 bases between. This CDR3 contains 16 residues. In DNA form, the CDR3 reads TGTGCCAGCAGCTCGGCTGGTGGACAGAATACCTACGAGCAGTACTTC. As protein: CASSSAGGQNTYEQYF.

This clonotype was detected ten times or more. V gene TRBV6-2 or TRBV6-3 combines with J gene TRBJ2-1; no clear D gene. Germline V gives CDR1 MNHEY, CDR2 SVGEGT. The CDR3 has 16 amino acids. V lost 5 bases and J lost 0, with 14 bases in between. DNA of the CDR3: TGTGCCAGCAGTCGATCCCAGGTACTCTCCTACAATGAGCAGTTCTTC. It translates to CASSRSQVLSYNEQFF.

The chain couples TRBV5-4 to TRBJ2-1; TRBD2 aligns across 14 bases. Germline CDR1 is SGHNT and CDR2 is YYREEE (reference sequence). J gave up 6 bases and V 0 bases, and 2 bases lay outside the gene matches. This CDR3 spans 16 amino acids. The CDR3 here is CASSLGTSGRSNEQFF. The DNA for the CDR3 is TGTGCCAGCAGCTTGGGGACTAGCGGGAGGTCCAATGAGCAGTTCTTC.

This sequence joins TRBV6-6 and TRBJ1-3; the D gene is possibly TRBD1 (5 bases). The ends were cut back, 5 bases at V and 0 bases at J, with 14 bases in the middle. This CDR3 comprises 16 residues. Germline V gives CDR1 MNHNY, CDR2 SVGAGI (reference sequence). The CDR3 bases are TGTGCCAGCAGTCCGGGGGGGTCCGTCTCTGGAAACACCATATATTTT. Translated: CASSPGGSVSGNTIYF.

CDR3 amino acids: CASGLGLAGDTQYF. The CDR3 bases are TGTGCTAGTGGTTTGGGACTAGCCGGGGATACGCAGTATTTT. The chain is built from TRBV12-5 and TRBJ2-3; 7 nucleotides align to TRBD2. The CDR3 runs to 14 residues. Germline lookup yields CDR1 LGHNT and CDR2 FRNRAP. Unmatched junction bases numbered 4, after V lost 1 base and J lost 6 bases. Full variable domain (rest looked up from reference TRBV12-5 and TRBJ2-3): DARVTQTPRHKVTEMGQEVTMRCQPILGHNTVFWYRQTMMQGLELLAYFRNRAPLDDSGMPKDRFSAEMPDATLATLKIQPSEPRDSAVYFCASGLGLAGDTQYFGPGTRLTVL.

The rearrangement joins TRBV13 to TRBJ2-7; D ambiguous. V gave up 2 bases and J gave up 5 bases, with 10 bases separating them. The CDR3 extends over 13 amino acids. Germline lookup yields CDR1 PRHDT and CDR2 FYEKMQ (reference sequence). CDR3 loop: CASSLLGTNEQYF. The CDR3 coding sequence is TGTGCCAGCAGCTTATTAGGAACAAACGAGCAGTACTTC.

This clonotype was counted ten times or more. The V call is TRBV29-1, the J call TRBJ2-1; D is unclear. Germline V gene lookup returns CDR1 SQVTM and CDR2 ANQGSEA. This CDR3 has 11 amino acids. The CDR3 loop is CSFNVHNEQFF. CDR3 DNA sequence: TGCAGTTTTAATGTTCACAATGAGCAGTTCTTC.

There are a few counts of this clonotype. The chain employs TRBV10-3 and TRBJ2-2; no clear D. The CDR3 totals 14 residues. CDR1 is ENHRY, CDR2 SYGVKD, per germline. Deletions cut 6 bases from V and 0 bases from J, with 8 bases between. Here the CDR3 DNA reads TGTGCCATCAGGTCGCAGTCGAACACCGGGGAGCTGTTTTTT. Translating gives CAIRSQSNTGELFF.

This clonotype was observed many times. This chain joins TRBV6-5 and TRBJ1-5, with 7 bases fitting TRBD1. The ends lost 2 bases at V and 0 bases at J; junction bases unmatched: 13. The germline CDR1 and CDR2 sequences are MNHEY and SVGAGI. The CDR3 has 19 residues. The CDR3 is CASSYTPGQSRYSNQPQHF. The CDR3 region has the DNA TGTGCCAGCAGTTACACCCCGGGACAGAGTAGATATAGCAATCAGCCCCAGCATTTT.

This clonotype was found a few times. J is TRBJ1-2 and V is TRBV30; D uncertain. The CDR3 contains 13 residues. Trimming cost V 5 bases and J 4 bases, with 14 bases left between them. Germline values: CDR1 GTSNPN, CDR2 SVGIG (reference sequence). CDR3 in amino acids: CAWLSKGSYGYTF. CDR3 DNA: TGTGCCTGGCTCTCGAAGGGTAGCTATGGCTACACCTTC.

There are a few counts of this clonotype. The rearrangement uses TRBV7-2 and TRBJ1-2; unclear D gene. With 1 base removed from V and 8 bases from J, the gap between germline ends came to 23 bases. CDR3 length: 17 residues. Germline CDR1 is SGHTA and CDR2 is FQGNSA. CDR3 DNA sequence: TGTGCCAGCAGCTTAGGGTCAGGCCCCCCGAATGGAATCGGCTACACCTTC. It translates to CASSLGSGPPNGIGYTF.

This clonotype appeared many times. The V call is TRBV30, the J call TRBJ2-3; 15 bases are a match to TRBD2. CDR1 and CDR2 (germline): GTSNPN, SVGIG (reference sequence). The CDR3 extends over 20 amino acids. The V segment lost 0 bases and the J segment 0 bases; nucleotides outside the gene matches: 10. The CDR3 region is CAWSVRVIGTSGGSTDTQYF. CDR3 in DNA: TGTGCCTGGAGTGTACGGGTAATAGGGACTAGCGGGGGGAGCACAGATACGCAGTATTTT. Drawing the rest from reference TRBV30 and TRBJ2-3, the complete variable domain is SQTIHQWPATLVQPVGSPLSLECTVEGTSNPNLYWYRQAAGRGLQLLFYSVGIGQISSEVPQNLSASRPQDRQFILSSKKLLLSDSGFYLCAWSVRVIGTSGGSTDTQYFGPGTRLTVL.

The rearrangement joins TRBV29-1 to TRBJ2-1; no clear D. This CDR3 is built from 13 residues. Per germline, CDR1 SQVTM and CDR2 ANQGSEA. V was pared by 2 bases and J by 5 bases, with 10 bases between. The chain's CDR3 is CSVESGFHNEQFF. CDR3 bases: TGCAGCGTTGAATCCGGGTTCCACAATGAGCAGTTCTTC.